This passage covers 17 T cell receptor beta chains from one sample sequenced in a study of beta chain features in type 1 diabetes. Broader study findings: Type 1 diabetes patients had TCRB CDR3s that were shorter (moderately but significantly so) in all four CD4+ subsets.

These receptors' targets are unknown. Reverse transcribing all isolated RNA meant expressed TCRB transcripts were sequenced. The repertoire was sequenced with immunoSEQ multiplex PCR; TCRdb's copy has only in-frame clones and lacks some. The sample holds some 120,000 clones, about 18% seen once. The sequencing input was central memory CD4+ T cells from blood. The receptors originated from a man younger than 35 with type 1 diabetes.

This clone has just a few counts. This sequence joins TRBV7-8 and TRBJ2-7; D not resolved. The germline gives CDR1 SGHVS, CDR2 FQNEAQ. V lost 4 bases to trimming and J lost 5 bases, with 9 bases between them. The CDR3 spans 12 residues. CDR3 nucleotide sequence: TGTGCCAGCAGCTCCCTCGGCCACGAGCAGTACTTC. Translation: CASSSLGHEQYF.

CDR3 bases: TGTGCCAGCAGCTCAGGGGACAGTAGCTTACAAGAGACCCAGTACTTC. It specifies CASSSGDSSLQETQYF. This sequence joins TRBV7-2 and TRBJ2-5, with TRBD1 matching over 7 bases. Germline V gene sequence: CDR1 SGHTA, CDR2 FQGNSA. V was pared by 4 bases and J by 2 bases, with 10 bases of the junction left unmatched. CDR3 length: 16 residues.

This clone was counted only a few times. The chain joins TRBV7-2 to TRBJ2-1; D possibly corresponds to TRBD2 (5 bases). Trimming removed 4 bases at V and 9 bases at J, with 19 bases between. This CDR3 region has 15 residues. Germline loops: CDR1 SGHTA, CDR2 FQGNSA. As DNA, the CDR3 is TGTGCCAGCAGCTCAACTAGTGAAAGCTTTGGTGAGCAGTTCTTC. It encodes CASSSTSESFGEQFF.

This clone was seen a handful of times. V and J are TRBV21-1 and TRBJ1-1; the listed D gene, TRBD1, was not tested against the DNA. TRBV21-1 is a pseudogene locus. There are 15 residues in the CDR3. CDR3 amino acids: CASSKGKGAPGEAFF. CDR3 coding DNA: TGTGCCAGCAGCAAAGGCAAGGGGGCACCGGGTGAAGCTTTCTTT.

This clone has just a few counts. The gene calls are TRBV2 and TRBJ1-5; 8 bases line up with TRBD1. The V gene's germline CDR1 is SNHLY and CDR2 FYNNEI. The junction had 11 bases not matched to a gene; V was cut back by 8 bases and J by 5 bases. The length of the CDR3 is 15 residues. The CDR3 DNA follows: TGTGCCAGCGAGGTAGAAGCAGGGGGCGATCAGCCCCAGCATTTT. It translates to CASEVEAGGDQPQHF.

This clone was found a few times. The rearrangement uses TRBV2 and TRBJ2-7, with D possibly matching TRBD1 (5 bases). Germline loops: CDR1 SNHLY, CDR2 FYNNEI. V lost 2 bases and J 3 bases, leaving 11 bases between the germline ends. CDR3 size: 14 residues. Written as DNA, the CDR3 is TGTGCCAGCAGTGAACAGGGTTCCGACTACGAGCAGTACTTC. It yields the protein CASSEQGSDYEQYF.

The chain is built from TRBV18 and TRBJ2-4; D may match TRBD1 or TRBD2 (5 bases each). The ends were cut back, 3 bases at V and 9 bases at J, with 15 bases in the middle. The CDR3 spans 14 residues. The V gene's germline CDR1 is KGHSH and CDR2 LQKENI. This CDR3 is CASSPIGTGGIQYF. DNA for the CDR3: TGTGCCAGCTCACCCATTGGTACAGGAGGCATTCAGTACTTC. The full variable domain, completed using reference TRBV18 and TRBJ2-4, is NAGVMQNPRHLVRRRGQEARLRCSPMKGHSHVYWYRQLPEEGLKFMVYLQKENIIDESGMPKERFSAEFPKEGPSILRIQQVVRGDSAAYFCASSPIGTGGIQYFGAGTRLSVL.

This clone showed up just a few times. CDR3 coding DNA: TGCAGTGCTAGACATGGGACCTACCGCACCTTC. As protein: CSARHGTYRTF. The genes are TRBV20-1 and TRBJ1-2, with D possibly being TRBD1 (5 bases). Trimming took off 2 bases at V and 13 bases at J, with 14 bases between the two ends. The CDR3 consists of 11 residues. CDR1 is DFQATT, CDR2 SNEGSKA, per germline (reference sequence).

CDR3 sequence reads: CTNSLRLYSGEQRSTANNEQFF. CDR3 nucleotides: TGCACCAACTCACTCCGATTATACTCGGGCGAACAGCGGTCTACGGCGAACAATGAGCAGTTCTTC. The chain joins TRBV1 to TRBJ2-1; the table gives TRBD2 as D, unverified against the DNA. TRBV1 is deemed a pseudogene. The CDR3 has 22 amino acids.

V is TRBV30 and J is TRBJ1-2; TRBD1 aligns across 9 bases. This CDR3 contains 13 residues. With V trimmed by 4 bases and J by 4 bases, 4 bases remained unmatched. The germline V gene has CDR1 GTSNPN and CDR2 SVGIG (reference sequence). The CDR3 loop reads CAWTPDRGYGYTF. The CDR3 coding sequence is TGTGCCTGGACGCCGGACAGGGGCTATGGCTACACCTTC.

The rearrangement links TRBV9 to TRBJ2-2; unclear D gene. Germline assignment: CDR1 SGDLS and CDR2 YYNGEE. V lost 4 bases and J lost 0, with 7 bases in between. The CDR3 contains 14 residues. The CDR3 reads CASSPRPNTGELFF. For the CDR3, the DNA is TGTGCCAGCAGCCCTCGGCCGAACACCGGGGAGCTGTTTTTT. Variable domain in full (rest from reference TRBV9 and TRBJ2-2): DSGVTQTPKHLITATGQRVTLRCSPRSGDLSVYWYQQSLDQGLQFLIQYYNGEERAKGNILERFSAQQFPDLHSELNLSSLELGDSALYFCASSPRPNTGELFFGEGSRLTVL.

The chain couples TRBV25-1 to TRBJ1-3; D perhaps matches TRBD1 (5 bases). The CDR3 loop spans 13 amino acids. The V end was cut by 11 bases, the J end by 2 bases, with 13 bases between. Germline V gives CDR1 MGHDK, CDR2 SYGVNS. The CDR3 bases are TGTGCCTCCCAAGGGGTTGCTGGAAACACCATATATTTT. Encoded protein: CASQGVAGNTIYF.

The chain employs TRBV30 and TRBJ1-1; TRBD1 agrees at 7 bases. Losses at the gene ends were 2 bases for V and 11 bases for J; bases not matched to a gene: 17. The CDR3 length is 15 residues. Per germline, CDR1 GTSNPN and CDR2 SVGIG (reference sequence). Written as DNA, the CDR3 is TGTGCCTGGAGTACGCCACAGGGGCCCGGTGCTGCGGCTTTCTTT. Translation: CAWSTPQGPGAAAFF. The variable domain in full, with the rest retrieved from reference TRBV30 and TRBJ1-1, is SQTIHQWPATLVQPVGSPLSLECTVEGTSNPNLYWYRQAAGRGLQLLFYSVGIGQISSEVPQNLSASRPQDRQFILSSKKLLLSDSGFYLCAWSTPQGPGAAAFFGQGTRLTVV.

The chain has TRBV6-1 and TRBJ2-2, with 9 bases fitting TRBD1. This CDR3 region has 15 residues. The germline gives CDR1 MNHNS, CDR2 SASEGT. V lost 6 bases to trimming and J lost 4 bases; unmatched junction nucleotides: 6. The CDR3 region is CASRQGQGFTGELFF. CDR3 DNA sequence: TGTGCCAGCAGGCAGGGACAGGGATTCACCGGGGAGCTGTTTTTT.

The chain has TRBV27 and TRBJ1-4; the D is unclear. The CDR3 sequence is 16 residues long. V shed 5 bases and J shed 8 bases, with 21 bases lying between them. The germline CDR1 and CDR2 sequences are MNHEY and SMNVEV (reference sequence). The CDR3 DNA reads TGTGCCAGCAGTACAAAAGGGTGGCAGGTTAGGGAAAAACTGTTTTTT. Amino acids: CASSTKGWQVREKLFF.

V usage is TRBV5-1 and J usage is TRBJ1-2, with 9 bases matching TRBD1. Per the germline V gene, CDR1 is SGHRS and CDR2 is YFSETQ. The CDR3 runs to 13 residues. Trimming cost V 4 bases and J 6 bases; bases outside gene matches: 4. CDR3 in DNA: TGCGCCAGCAGCGGGACAGGGAGTGATGGCTACACCTTC. It encodes CASSGTGSDGYTF.

V and J are TRBV10-3 and TRBJ2-7; the D gene could be TRBD1 or TRBD2 (6 bases each). The CDR3 has 14 amino acids. Per the germline V gene, CDR1 is ENHRY and CDR2 is SYGVKD. The V end lost 3 bases, the J end lost 2 bases, and 11 bases lay between the germline ends. CDR3 region: CAISEGGPAYEQYF. CDR3 coding DNA: TGTGCCATCAGTGAAGGGGGGCCCGCCTACGAGCAGTACTTC.